Listed below are T cell receptor beta chains from one sample, sequenced in a study of blood T cell repertoires in COVID-19. The table came from immunoSEQ multiplex PCR; TCRdb's copy has only in-frame clones and leaves some out. The data contain 90,000 to 110,000 clones, around four fifths of them seen just once; the ten biggest clones take up roughly 20%. Sequencing was carried out using peripheral blood. All receptors come from a woman aged 60-75 years with acute or convalescent COVID-19. CDR3s include the opening cysteine and the closing phenylalanine or tryptophan. D genes are given only for firm matches. Some rows have no size entry. The others give once, few or many, or a class for an expanded clone.

CDR3	DNA	V	size	D	J
CASSNRDRGDTEAFF	TGTGCCAGCAGCAATCGGGACAGGGGGGACACTGAAGCTTTCTTT	TRBV21-1	NA	NA	TRBJ1-1
CASSSNANTGELFF	TGTGCCAGCAGTTCTAACGCGAACACCGGGGAGCTGTTTTTT	TRBV7-2	NA	NA	TRBJ2-2
CASSGQGTNYGYTF	TGTGCCAGTAGTGGCCAGGGAACTAACTATGGCTACACCTTC	TRBV19	NA	NA	TRBJ1-2
CASRTDSLMNTEAFF	TGTGCCAGCAGAACCGACAGCCTCATGAACACTGAAGCTTTCTTT	TRBV27	NA	NA	TRBJ1-1
CASSLPQTSVTGELFF	TGCGCCAGCAGCTTGCCCCAGACTAGCGTCACCGGGGAGCTGTTTTTT	TRBV5-1	NA	TRBD2	TRBJ2-2
CASSLSAAYEQYF	TGTGCCAGCAGTTTATCGGCGGCCTACGAGCAGTACTTC	TRBV27	NA	NA	TRBJ2-7
CASSSATTNTGELFF	TGTGCCAGCAGCTCCGCCACGACTAACACCGGGGAGCTGTTTTTT	TRBV7-2	NA	NA	TRBJ2-2
CAWSRQGGQPQHF	TGTGCCTGGAGCCGACAGGGCGGCCAGCCCCAGCATTTT	TRBV30	NA	TRBD1	TRBJ1-5
CASRTYRGPNEKLFF	TGTGCCAGTAGAACCTACAGGGGGCCTAATGAAAAACTGTTTTTT	TRBV19	NA	TRBD1	TRBJ1-4
CASTRGRDTEAFF	TGTGCCAGTACACGGGGGAGGGACACTGAAGCTTTCTTT	TRBV6-6	NA	NA	TRBJ1-1
CASSRGDASYEQYF	TGCGCCAGCAGCCGCGGGGACGCCTCCTACGAGCAGTACTTC	TRBV5-1	NA	NA	TRBJ2-7
CATSDLTGGTDTQYF	TGTGCCACCAGTGATTTGACCGGGGGCACAGATACGCAGTATTTT	TRBV24-1	NA	NA	TRBJ2-3
CASSVDSGRGETQYF	TGTGCCAGCAGCGTAGATTCAGGGCGGGGAGAGACCCAGTACTTC	TRBV9	few	NA	TRBJ2-5
CASGRLAGGYNEQFF	TGTGCCAGCGGGCGACTAGCGGGAGGGTACAATGAGCAGTTCTTC	TRBV2	NA	TRBD2	TRBJ2-1
CASSVTERDPGGNTEAFF	TGTGCCAGCAGCGTAACAGAGAGGGATCCAGGGGGAAACACTGAAGCTTTCTTT	TRBV9	NA	TRBD1	TRBJ1-1
CATLGTSGYEQYF	TGTGCCACCCTCGGGACTAGCGGGTACGAGCAGTACTTC	TRBV28	NA	TRBD2	TRBJ2-7
CASSWSRDTEAFF	TGTGCCAGCAGCTGGTCACGGGACACTGAAGCTTTCTTT	TRBV7-3	few	NA	TRBJ1-1
CASSLGPRGQFF	TGTGCCAGCAGCTTAGGCCCCAGGGGGCAGTTCTTC	TRBV11-2	NA	NA	TRBJ2-1
CASSQTGIATDTQYF	TGTGCCAGCAGCCAGACAGGGATTGCCACAGATACGCAGTATTTT	TRBV7-2	NA	TRBD1	TRBJ2-3
CASSLAGVVTGELFF	TGCGCCAGCAGCTTGGCCGGGGTTGTCACCGGGGAGCTGTTTTTT	TRBV5-1	NA	NA	TRBJ2-2
CASSQDSIGVTYEQYF	TGCGCCAGCAGCCAAGATTCGATAGGGGTCACCTACGAGCAGTACTTC	TRBV4-3	NA	NA	TRBJ2-7
CASSPPSGTGLYEQYF	TGTGCCAGCTCACCGCCCTCCGGGACAGGGCTCTACGAGCAGTACTTC	TRBV18	NA	TRBD1	TRBJ2-7
CASSPPGQGGYGYTF	TGTGCCAGCTCACCCCCCGGACAGGGTGGCTATGGCTACACCTTC	TRBV18	NA	TRBD1	TRBJ1-2
CASSPPRNTEAFF	TGTGCCAGCAGCCCCCCCCGGAACACTGAAGCTTTCTTT	TRBV6-5	NA	NA	TRBJ1-1
CASSSSRNTEAFF	TGTGCCAGCTCTTCTTCGAGGAACACTGAAGCTTTCTTT	TRBV18	NA	NA	TRBJ1-1
CSAREYYEQYF	TGCAGTGCTAGGGAGTACTACGAGCAGTACTTC	TRBV20-1	NA	NA	TRBJ2-7
CASSWELNTEAFF	TGTGCCAGCAGTTGGGAGTTGAACACTGAAGCTTTCTTT	TRBV6-5	NA	NA	TRBJ1-1
CASSLWGLAGVTGGELFF	TGTGCCAGCAGTTTATGGGGACTAGCGGGCGTTACCGGCGGGGAGCTGTTTTTT	TRBV28	NA	TRBD2	TRBJ2-2
CASSLQTGRHEKLFF	TGTGCCAGCAGCTTGCAGACAGGACGTCATGAAAAACTGTTTTTT	TRBV7-9	NA	NA	TRBJ1-4
CASSPPSTGQHQPQHF	TGTGCCAGCTCACCACCGAGCACAGGGCAACATCAGCCCCAGCATTTT	TRBV18	NA	NA	TRBJ1-5
CASSMAAGTGVAETQYF	TGTGCCAGCAGCATGGCCGCCGGGACAGGGGTCGCGGAGACCCAGTACTTC	TRBV5-4	NA	TRBD1	TRBJ2-5
CASSQDRRSSGNTIYF	TGCGCCAGCAGCCAAGATAGGCGGAGCTCTGGAAACACCATATATTTT	TRBV4-3	once	NA	TRBJ1-3
CASSLGGSTDTQYF	TGCGCCAGCAGCTTGGGTGGCAGCACAGATACGCAGTATTTT	TRBV5-1	once	NA	TRBJ2-3
CASSSYSSGRISNEQFF	TGTGCCAGCAGCTCTTACTCTAGCGGGAGGATTAGCAATGAGCAGTTCTTC	TRBV7-2	NA	TRBD2	TRBJ2-1
CAWSKIQGWETQYF	TGTGCCTGGAGTAAAATACAGGGCTGGGAGACCCAGTACTTC	TRBV30	NA	NA	TRBJ2-5
CATQRGGMGTEAFF	TGTGCCACCCAGAGGGGGGGCATGGGCACTGAAGCTTTCTTT	TRBV19	NA	NA	TRBJ1-1
CASSQTSGGGTGELFF	TGTGCCAGCAGCCAGACTAGCGGGGGCGGCACCGGGGAGCTGTTTTTT	TRBV3-1/TRBV3-2	NA	TRBD2	TRBJ2-2
CASSVGANLVGELFF	TGTGCCAGCAGCGTAGGAGCTAACCTAGTCGGGGAGCTGTTTTTT	TRBV9	NA	NA	TRBJ2-2
CASSFGTSGNTGELFF	TGTGCCAGCAGCTTCGGGACTAGCGGGAACACCGGGGAGCTGTTTTTT	TRBV5-4	NA	TRBD2	TRBJ2-2